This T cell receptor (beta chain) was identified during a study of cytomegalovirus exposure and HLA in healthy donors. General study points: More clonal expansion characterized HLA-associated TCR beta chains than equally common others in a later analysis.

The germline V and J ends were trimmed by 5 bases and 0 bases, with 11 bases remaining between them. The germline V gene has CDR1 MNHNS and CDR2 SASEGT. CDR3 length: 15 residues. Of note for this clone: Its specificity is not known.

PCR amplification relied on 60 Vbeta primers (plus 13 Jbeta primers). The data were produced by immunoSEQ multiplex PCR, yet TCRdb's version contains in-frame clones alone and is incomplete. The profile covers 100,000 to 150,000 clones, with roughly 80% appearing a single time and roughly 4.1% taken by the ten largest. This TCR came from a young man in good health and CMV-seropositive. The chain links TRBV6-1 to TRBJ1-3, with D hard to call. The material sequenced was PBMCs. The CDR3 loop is CASSKTSSSGNTIYF. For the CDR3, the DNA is TGTGCCAGCAGTAAAACGTCGAGCTCTGGAAACACCATATATTTT.